The 22 T cell receptor beta chains reported below all come from one sample, sequenced in a study of CD8 T cells in Susac syndrome. It was with random hexamers that about 0.45 to 1 ug RNA was reverse transcribed. MiXCR, applied by TCRdb to the immunoSEQ multiplex PCR reads, yields one record per CDR3 protein. Of some 100,000 distinct CDR3 sequences listed, 95% to 98% were seen once; the top ten hold roughly 0.096%. The sample consisted of CD4+ T cells from PBMCs. The receptors were gathered from a human donor in good health.

This clonotype occurred once. The chain joins TRBV12-3 or TRBV12-4 to TRBJ1-5; maybe TRBD1 (5 bases). This CDR3 is built from 14 residues. Trimming cost V 8 bases and J 1 base, with 12 bases left between them. The chain's CDR3 is CASGRDASNQPQHF. CDR3 nucleotide sequence: TGTGCCAGCGGTCGGGACGCAAGCAATCAGCCCCAGCATTTT.

CDR3 sequence: CASSQDAGNTDTQYF. In DNA form, the CDR3 reads TGCGCCAGCAGCCAAGATGCGGGGAACACAGATACGCAGTATTTT. This chain connects TRBV4-3 to TRBJ2-3, with D perhaps TRBD2 (6 bases). The germline CDR1 and CDR2 sequences are LGHNA and YSLEER. There are 15 residues in the CDR3. Trimming stripped 0 bases from V and 2 bases from J, with 9 bases between.

A single count supports this clonotype. The chain couples TRBV2 to TRBJ1-1; D might be TRBD1 (5 bases). The germline V gene encodes CDR1 SNHLY and CDR2 FYNNEI. The ends were cut back, 8 bases at V and 8 bases at J, with 12 bases in the middle. This CDR3 comprises 11 residues. The CDR3 sequence is CASGGATEAFF. CDR3 coding DNA: TGTGCCAGCGGTGGGGCGACAGAAGCTTTCTTT. Full variable domain (remainder filled in from reference TRBV2 and TRBJ1-1): EPEVTQTPSHQVTQMGQEVILRCVPISNHLYFYWYRQILGQKVEFLVSFYNNEISEKSEIFDDQFSVERPDGSNFTLKIRSTKLEDSAMYFCASGGATEAFFGQGTRLTVV.

The chain carries TRBV7-8 and TRBJ2-5; a possible D gene is TRBD1 (5 bases). The germline V gene encodes CDR1 SGHVS and CDR2 FQNEAQ. The V end was cut by 0 bases, the J end by 2 bases, with 10 bases between. This CDR3 has 15 amino acids. Written as DNA, the CDR3 is TGTGCCAGCAGCTTAGCGGGCAGGGTTCAAGAGACCCAGTACTTC. Translating gives CASSLAGRVQETQYF. The entire variable domain, with the rest obtained from reference TRBV7-8 and TRBJ2-5, is as follows: GAGVSQSPRYKVAKRGQDVALRCDPISGHVSLFWYQQALGQGPEFLTYFQNEAQLDKSGLPSDRFFAERPEGSVSTLKIQRTQQEDSAVYLCASSLAGRVQETQYFGPGTRLLVL.

V is TRBV29-1 and J is TRBJ2-1, with TRBD2 matching over 15 bases. Germline-derived CDR1 and CDR2 are SQVTM and ANQGSEA. The CDR3 has 17 residues. Unmatched junction bases numbered 13, after V lost 6 bases and J lost 7 bases. The CDR3 bases are TGCAGCGTGGGGGGGACAGGGGGACTAGCGGGAGGTAATGAGCAGTTCTTC. Translated, it gives CSVGGTGGLAGGNEQFF.

The V call is TRBV2, the J call TRBJ1-1; 8 bases line up with TRBD1. This CDR3 has 14 residues. Germline V gives CDR1 SNHLY, CDR2 FYNNEI. Trimming at V came to 7 bases and at J to 5 bases, leaving 9 bases not matched to a gene. In DNA form, the CDR3 reads TGTGCCAGCAAAATGGACAGGGAGGTAACTGAAGCTTTCTTT. Translation: CASKMDREVTEAFF.

CDR3 region: CASKEGDQPQHF. For the CDR3, the DNA is TGCGCCAGCAAGGAAGGGGATCAGCCCCAGCATTTT. The rearrangement uses TRBV10-2 and TRBJ1-5; D is possibly TRBD1 (5 bases). V lost 7 bases to trimming and J lost 5 bases, with 9 bases between them. The CDR3 length is 12 residues. CDR1 is WSHSY, CDR2 SAAADI, per germline.

The rearrangement links TRBV7-9 to TRBJ2-6; a possible D gene is TRBD1 (6 bases). CDR3 size: 16 residues. The germline CDR1 and CDR2 sequences are SEHNR and FQNEAQ (reference sequence). The ends were cut back, 5 bases at V and 0 bases at J, with 11 bases in the middle. The CDR3 sequence: CASSRGRNSGANVLTF. For the CDR3, the DNA is TGTGCCAGCAGCAGGGGGAGAAACTCTGGGGCCAACGTCCTGACTTTC.

V and J are TRBV2 and TRBJ1-1; D unresolved. V lost 6 bases and J lost 8, with 19 bases in between. The CDR3 is made up of 14 amino acids. From germline, CDR1 is SNHLY and CDR2 FYNNEI. For the CDR3, the DNA is TGTGCCAGCAGCCCTACCTTCCTCAGGAACGAAGCTTTCTTT. This codes for CASSPTFLRNEAFF.

The V and J genes are TRBV2 and TRBJ2-2; D is possibly TRBD1 or TRBD2 (5 bases each). The V gene's germline CDR1 is SNHLY and CDR2 FYNNEI. This CDR3 contains 14 residues. Trimming left V 7 bases short and J 1 base short, with 10 bases between. The CDR3 DNA reads as TGTGCCAGCAAATGGGACGGGAACACCGGGGAGCTGTTTTTT. This translates into CASKWDGNTGELFF.

The genes are TRBV25-1 and TRBJ1-3; possible D gene TRBD1, 5 bases. CDR3 length: 16 amino acids. V lost 3 bases and J 0 bases, leaving 12 bases between the germline ends. Germline CDR1 is MGHDK and CDR2 is SYGVNS. The CDR3 nucleotides read TGTGCCAGCAGTGATCTCCGGGGGAGCTCTGGAAACACCATATATTTT. This gives the protein CASSDLRGSSGNTIYF.

The chain carries TRBV29-1 and TRBJ2-1; 10 bases fit TRBD1. The CDR3 runs to 15 residues. Germline V gene sequence: CDR1 SQVTM, CDR2 ANQGSEA. With 7 bases clipped from V and 4 bases from J, the junction kept 10 bases outside the gene matches. In DNA, the CDR3 is TGCAGCGGAGGAGGCGGGACAGGGGCTTACAATGAGCAGTTCTTC. It encodes CSGGGGTGAYNEQFF.

The gene calls are TRBV6-5 and TRBJ2-2, with TRBD2 matching over 9 bases. V was clipped by 2 bases and J by 8 bases; unmatched bases: 12. The germline V gene has CDR1 MNHEY and CDR2 SVGAGI. The CDR3 loop spans 17 amino acids. The DNA of the CDR3 is TGTGCCAGCAGTTACGGCCGCGGCGGGAGGGCGAGGGGGGAGCTGTTTTTT. Amino acid sequence: CASSYGRGGRARGELFF.

The chain combines TRBV30 with TRBJ2-2, with TRBD2 matching over 9 bases. CDR3 length: 15 amino acids. Germline V CDR1 and CDR2: GTSNPN, SVGIG (reference sequence). After removal of 1 base from V and 3 bases from J, the junction contained 3 bases not matched to a gene. DNA of the CDR3: TGTGCCTGGAGTGGAGCGGGGGGCCACACCGGGGAGCTGTTTTTT. Translated, it gives CAWSGAGGHTGELFF.

This chain connects TRBV24-1 to TRBJ2-2, with D uncertain. There are 13 residues in the CDR3. V was trimmed by 8 bases and J by 0 bases, leaving 6 bases between them. The germline CDR1 and CDR2 sequences are KGHDR and SFDVKD. CDR3 sequence reads: CATTGANTGELFF. The CDR3 DNA follows: TGTGCCACCACCGGTGCGAACACCGGGGAGCTGTTTTTT.

The chain is built from TRBV12-3 or TRBV12-4 and TRBJ2-5; D is perhaps TRBD1 (5 bases). This CDR3 is 15 amino acids long. Trimming pared 4 bases from V and 7 bases from J, leaving 19 bases between. CDR3 sequence reads: CASSSNLHRLGTQYF. DNA of the CDR3: TGTGCCAGCAGTTCTAACCTCCACAGGTTGGGGACCCAGTACTTC.

The chain is built from TRBV7-2 and TRBJ2-5; D gene ambiguous. The germline V gene has CDR1 SGHTA and CDR2 FQGNSA. The CDR3 covers 12 residues. V shed 3 bases and J shed 11 bases, with 13 bases lying between them. The CDR3 region is CASSLVQGRQYF. DNA for the CDR3: TGTGCCAGCAGCTTGGTTCAAGGACGACAGTACTTC.

The genes are TRBV6-2 or TRBV6-3 and TRBJ1-2, with 8 bases matching TRBD1. The junction had 5 bases not matched to a gene; V was cut back by 5 bases and J by 0 bases. Germline CDR1 reads MNHEY; CDR2 reads SVGEGT. This CDR3 spans 15 amino acids. This CDR3 is CASSPDRGPNYGYTF. CDR3 coding DNA: TGTGCCAGCAGTCCAGACAGGGGACCTAACTATGGCTACACCTTC.

J is TRBJ2-6 and V is TRBV19, with D hard to call. Deletions cut 6 bases from V and 7 bases from J, with 19 bases between. CDR1 and CDR2 from the germline V gene are LNHDA and SQIVND (reference sequence). The CDR3 loop spans 16 amino acids. The CDR3, as DNA: TGTGCCAGTAGATACTCCCCCGCCCTGCCAGCCAACGTCCTGACTTTC. This encodes CASRYSPALPANVLTF.

The rearrangement uses TRBV3-1 and TRBJ1-2, with D possibly TRBD1 on 5 matching bases. The CDR3 runs 12 residues. V shed 8 bases and J shed 5 bases, with 12 bases lying between them. Germline CDR1 and CDR2: LGHDT and YNNKEL (reference sequence). CDR3 loop: CASGAFGYGYTF. The CDR3 DNA reads TGTGCCAGCGGGGCGTTCGGGTATGGCTACACCTTC.

This chain connects TRBV11-2 to TRBJ2-5, with no clear D. The V gene's germline CDR1 is SGHAT and CDR2 FQNNGV. V was trimmed by 1 base and J by 4 bases, leaving 10 bases between them. CDR3 length: 14 amino acids. CDR3 in DNA: TGTGCCAGCAGCTTAGCGGTCGTTTCAGAGACCCAGTACTTC. This translates into CASSLAVVSETQYF.

This rearrangement joins TRBV10-3 to TRBJ2-7; TRBD2 might be the D (6 bases). The germline CDR1 and CDR2 sequences are ENHRY and SYGVKD. V lost 0 bases and J 4 bases, leaving 10 bases between the germline ends. The CDR3 has 14 amino acids. CDR3 sequence reads: CAISESRLAYEQYF. CDR3 bases: TGTGCCATCAGTGAGTCGAGGCTAGCGTACGAGCAGTACTTC.